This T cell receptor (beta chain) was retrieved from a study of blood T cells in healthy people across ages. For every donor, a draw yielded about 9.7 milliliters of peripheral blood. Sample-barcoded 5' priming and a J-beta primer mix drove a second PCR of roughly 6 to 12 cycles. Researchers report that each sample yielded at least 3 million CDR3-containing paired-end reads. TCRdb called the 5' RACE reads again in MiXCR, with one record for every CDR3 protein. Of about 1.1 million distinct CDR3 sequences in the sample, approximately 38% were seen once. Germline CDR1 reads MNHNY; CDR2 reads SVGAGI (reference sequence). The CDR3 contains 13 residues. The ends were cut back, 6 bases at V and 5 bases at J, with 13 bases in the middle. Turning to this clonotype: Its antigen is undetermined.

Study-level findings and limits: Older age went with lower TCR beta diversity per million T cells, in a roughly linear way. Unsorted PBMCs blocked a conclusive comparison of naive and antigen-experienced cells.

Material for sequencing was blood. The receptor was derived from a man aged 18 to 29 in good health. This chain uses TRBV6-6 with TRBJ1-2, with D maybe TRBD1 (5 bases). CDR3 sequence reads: CASRPGREYGYTF. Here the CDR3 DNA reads TGTGCCAGCAGACCAGGGCGTGAATATGGCTACACCTTC.